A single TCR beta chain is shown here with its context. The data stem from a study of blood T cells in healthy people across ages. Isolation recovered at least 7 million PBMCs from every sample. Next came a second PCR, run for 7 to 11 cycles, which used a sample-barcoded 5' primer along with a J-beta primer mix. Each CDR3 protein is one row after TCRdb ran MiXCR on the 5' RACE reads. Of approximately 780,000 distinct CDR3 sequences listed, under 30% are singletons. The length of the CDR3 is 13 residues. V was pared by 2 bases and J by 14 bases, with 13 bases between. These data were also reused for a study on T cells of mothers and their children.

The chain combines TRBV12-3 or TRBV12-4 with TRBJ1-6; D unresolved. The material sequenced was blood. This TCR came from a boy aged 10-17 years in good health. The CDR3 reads CASSLNSIRALHF. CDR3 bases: TGTGCCAGCAGTTTAAACAGTATTCGGGCCCTCCACTTT.